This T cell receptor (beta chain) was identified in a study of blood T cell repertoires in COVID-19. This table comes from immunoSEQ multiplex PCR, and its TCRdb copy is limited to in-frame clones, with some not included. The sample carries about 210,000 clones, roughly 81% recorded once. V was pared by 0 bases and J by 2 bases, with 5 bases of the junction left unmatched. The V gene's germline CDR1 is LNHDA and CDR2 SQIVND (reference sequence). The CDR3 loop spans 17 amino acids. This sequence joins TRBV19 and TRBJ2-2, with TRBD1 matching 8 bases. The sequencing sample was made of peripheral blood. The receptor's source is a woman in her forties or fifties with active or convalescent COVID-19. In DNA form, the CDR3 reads TGTGCCAGTAGTATAGATGCGGGACAGGCTAACACCGGGGAGCTGTTTTTT. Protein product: CASSIDAGQANTGELFF.